These T cell receptor beta chains were read from a single sample in a study of radiation and T cells in renal cell carcinoma. The method was immunoSEQ multiplex PCR; TCRdb's version includes in-frame clones alone and lacks a portion of them. The data hold some 150,000 clones, with around nine tenths observed a single time. Sequences were derived from blood, sampled from a patient whose treatment included radiotherapy and nephrectomy. The receptors here all came from a woman between 50 and 59 years old with renal cell carcinoma. Each CDR3 is given with its conserved first and last residue. The D gene is left open where the match is weak. Part of the rows lack a size; the others show once, few, many or a class for expanded clones.

j_call	v_call	d_call	clone_size	cdr3_aa	cdr3_nt
TRBJ2-3	TRBV19	TRBD1	NA	CASSISRGQGASAQYF	TGTGCCAGTAGTATCAGTCGGGGACAGGGGGCCTCGGCGCAGTATTTT
TRBJ2-1	TRBV9	TRBD2	NA	CASSVATAAGGYNEQFF	TGTGCCAGCAGCGTAGCTACGGCGGCGGGAGGGTACAATGAGCAGTTCTTC
TRBJ1-4	TRBV30	TRBD1	NA	CAWSLGQGVDEKLFF	TGTGCCTGGAGTTTGGGACAGGGGGTCGATGAAAAACTGTTTTTT
TRBJ2-5	TRBV28	NA	NA	CASTTLTQETQYF	TGTGCCAGCACCACCCTGACCCAAGAGACCCAGTACTTC
TRBJ1-1	TRBV10-1	NA	NA	CASSESGGKAFF	TGCGCCAGCAGTGAGTCAGGGGGTAAAGCTTTCTTT
TRBJ1-1	TRBV19	NA	NA	CASTVGRAHTEAFF	TGTGCCAGTACCGTCGGGAGGGCGCACACTGAAGCTTTCTTT
TRBJ2-1	TRBV10-3	NA	NA	CAISEFGGASYNEQFF	TGTGCCATCAGTGAGTTCGGCGGGGCCTCCTACAATGAGCAGTTCTTC
TRBJ2-1	TRBV6-5	NA	NA	CASGVGVWEQFF	TGTGCCAGCGGAGTAGGAGTTTGGGAGCAGTTCTTC
TRBJ1-5	TRBV18	NA	NA	CASSPPGTAQPVPQHF	TGTGCCAGCTCACCACCTGGGACGGCACAACCGGTTCCCCAGCATTTT
TRBJ2-2	TRBV6-1	TRBD2	NA	CASSETGLAGGRGELFF	TGTGCCAGCAGTGAAACGGGACTAGCGGGGGGGCGCGGGGAGCTGTTTTTT
TRBJ2-2	TRBV19	NA	NA	CASQKLLAGELFF	TGTGCCAGCCAAAAGTTGTTGGCCGGGGAGCTGTTTTTT
TRBJ2-7	TRBV4-3	TRBD2	NA	CASSRSLAASGDYEQYF	TGCGCCAGCAGCCGATCACTAGCGGCTAGCGGTGACTACGAGCAGTACTTC
TRBJ2-3	TRBV5-4	TRBD2	NA	CASSVDRGTSGKDTQYF	TGTGCCAGCAGTGTTGACCGGGGGACTAGCGGGAAGGATACGCAGTATTTT
TRBJ1-1	TRBV5-4	NA	NA	CASSSGGGYTEAFF	TGTGCCAGCAGCTCCGGGGGGGGATACACTGAAGCTTTCTTT
TRBJ2-7	TRBV5-6	TRBD1	NA	CASSGNRGAYEQYF	TGTGCCAGCAGCGGAAACAGGGGAGCCTACGAGCAGTACTTC
TRBJ2-2	TRBV7-2	NA	NA	CASSLLHPRAGELFF	TGTGCCAGCAGCTTACTGCACCCGCGGGCCGGGGAGCTGTTTTTT
TRBJ2-2	TRBV29-1	NA	NA	CSVAKAGSDTGELFF	TGCAGCGTGGCTAAAGCAGGGTCCGACACCGGGGAGCTGTTTTTT
TRBJ2-7	TRBV7-6	NA	NA	CASSLGYGRGSSEQYF	TGTGCCAGCAGCTTAGGGTATGGAAGGGGTTCGAGTGAGCAGTACTTC
TRBJ1-1	TRBV29-1	TRBD1	NA	CSADRTGGTEAFF	TGCAGCGCCGATCGGACAGGGGGGACTGAAGCTTTCTTT
TRBJ1-4	TRBV5-1	TRBD1	NA	CASSSGTGNEKLFF	TGCGCCAGCAGCTCCGGGACAGGGAACGAAAAACTGTTTTTT
TRBJ2-1	TRBV9	TRBD1	once	CASSAGGLDNEQFF	TGTGCCAGCAGCGCAGGGGGCTTAGACAATGAGCAGTTCTTC
TRBJ2-3	TRBV27	TRBD2	once	CASSYLAGGDDTQYF	TGTGCCAGCAGTTACCTAGCGGGAGGTGATGATACGCAGTATTTT
TRBJ2-5	TRBV5-1	NA	NA	CASSLVGRQETQYF	TGCGCCAGCAGCTTGGTGGGGCGCCAAGAGACCCAGTACTTC
TRBJ2-7	TRBV6-5	TRBD1	NA	CASSYGTDSYEQYF	TGTGCCAGCAGTTACGGGACAGACTCTTACGAGCAGTACTTC
TRBJ2-1	TRBV5-6	TRBD1	NA	CASSKQDRDNEQFF	TGTGCCAGCAGCAAACAGGACAGGGACAATGAGCAGTTCTTC
TRBJ2-7	TRBV7-2	NA	NA	CASSRRTPSYEQYF	TGTGCCAGCAGCCGTAGGACACCCTCCTACGAGCAGTACTTC
TRBJ2-1	TRBV19	TRBD2	NA	CASSYRRLAGNIYNEQFF	TGTGCCAGTAGTTATCGACGGCTAGCGGGAAACATCTACAATGAGCAGTTCTTC
TRBJ1-1	TRBV5-1	NA	NA	CASSGGRGPNTEAFF	TGCGCCAGCAGCGGGGGGCGGGGGCCGAACACTGAAGCTTTCTTT
TRBJ2-1	TRBV5-1	TRBD2	NA	CASRQGLAVNNEQFF	TGCGCCAGCAGGCAGGGACTAGCGGTCAACAATGAGCAGTTCTTC
TRBJ1-3	TRBV5-1	TRBD1	once	CASSFAGTGISGNTIYF	TGCGCCAGCAGCTTCGCCGGGACAGGGATCTCTGGAAACACCATATATTTT
TRBJ2-5	TRBV6-6	NA	NA	CASSTSGLEGETQYF	TGTGCCAGCAGCACTTCCGGATTGGAGGGAGAGACCCAGTACTTC